The 29 T cell receptor beta chains below come from one sample, sequenced in a study of regulatory T cells in long-lasting Graves disease. Both iRepertoire HTBI primers and Arm-PCR of CDR3 regions were used to build the TCR beta libraries. Each CDR3 protein gets one entry after TCRdb re-called the multiplex PCR reads with MiXCR. The sample comprises about 470,000 distinct CDR3 sequences, under 25% of which are singletons, and 7.8% rests with the top ten. Time point of the sample: persistent/refractory GD, antithyroid drugs over 5 years with positive TRAb. PBMC-extracted RNA yielded the TCR library. Material: peripheral blood mononuclear cells (PBMCs), obtained when the disease was refractory, from a patient treated with antithyroid drugs. These receptors were taken from a female donor with Graves disease.

This clonotype was seen a few times. This sequence joins TRBV30 and TRBJ2-7, with 11 nucleotides matching TRBD2. This CDR3 has 15 residues. The J segment lost 6 bases and the V segment lost 5 bases, leaving 12 bases of the junction unmatched. Looked up from germline, CDR1 is GTSNPN and CDR2 is SVGIG (reference sequence). The DNA of the CDR3 is TGTGCCTGGGCAATCGCCGGGACTAGCGGATCCGAGCAGTACTTC. Amino acid sequence: CAWAIAGTSGSEQYF.

The chain uses TRBV5-6 and TRBJ2-5; a weak D match, TRBD2 (6 bases). Trimming shortened V by 3 bases and J by 5 bases, and 11 bases separated the two germline ends. This CDR3 has 13 residues. From germline, CDR1 is SGHDT and CDR2 YYEEEE. CDR3 loop: CASSSLGGETQYF. The CDR3, as DNA: TGTGCCAGCAGCTCACTTGGGGGGGAGACCCAGTACTTC.

This clonotype showed up just a few times. The chain joins TRBV7-9 to TRBJ2-2; 7 bases are shared with TRBD2. V lost 5 bases and J lost 2; bases outside the gene matches: 8. CDR1 and CDR2 (germline): SEHNR, FQNEAQ (reference sequence). The CDR3 consists of 16 residues. CDR3 sequence reads: CASSPSGGRNTGELFF. The CDR3 nucleotides are TGTGCCAGCAGCCCCTCGGGCGGGAGAAACACCGGGGAGCTGTTTTTT.

As to this clonotype: This likely traces to a read error, being one base from a far larger clone. The chain uses TRBV6-4 and TRBJ1-1; maybe TRBD1 (6 bases). Germline values: CDR1 MRHNA, CDR2 SNTAGT. CDR3 length equals 12 residues. The DNA for the CDR3 is TGTGCCAGCAGTTCAGGGGACACTGAAGCTTCCTTT. This sequence encodes CASSSGDTEASF.

J is TRBJ2-7 and V is TRBV3-1, with TRBD2 matching over 8 bases. From germline, CDR1 is LGHDT and CDR2 YNNKEL (reference sequence). Trimming took 1 base from V and 4 from J; bases not matched to a gene: 9. This CDR3 comprises 16 residues. The CDR3 here is CASSQVPGGVGYEQYF. CDR3 DNA: TGTGCCAGCAGCCAAGTGCCGGGGGGGGTCGGGTACGAGCAGTACTTC.

In its sample, this clonotype was seen many times. This chain connects TRBV12-3 or TRBV12-4 to TRBJ1-1; D is possibly TRBD1 (6 bases). This CDR3 region has 14 residues. Trimming removed 4 bases from V and 4 bases from J, with 13 bases in between. The CDR3 region is CASSSRGRVTEAFF. The CDR3 nucleotides read TGTGCCAGCAGTTCCAGGGGCAGGGTCACTGAAGCTTTCTTT.

This clonotype was found a few times. The V gene is TRBV20-1, the J gene TRBJ1-1; no clear D. In germline, CDR1 is DFQATT, CDR2 SNEGSKA (reference sequence). The CDR3 runs to 13 residues. V lost 2 bases and J lost 7, with 14 bases in between. CDR3 bases: TGCAGTGCTAGACGTTTCCGGGCCCTTGAAGCTTTCTTT. This gives the protein CSARRFRALEAFF.

This clonotype was counted at least ten times. V is TRBV19 and J is TRBJ2-7; D is tentatively TRBD1 or TRBD2 (5 bases each). The CDR3 is made up of 14 amino acids. Germline values: CDR1 LNHDA, CDR2 SQIVND (reference sequence). The V and J ends lost 4 bases and 4 bases respectively, with 14 bases between them. The CDR3 loop reads CASSTDDGAYEQYF. CDR3 sequence (DNA): TGTGCCAGTAGTACTGATGACGGGGCGTACGAGCAGTACTTC.

This clonotype was recorded at least ten times. The V call is TRBV30, the J call TRBJ2-2; D is unresolved. The CDR3 length is 13 residues. Looked up from germline, CDR1 is GTSNPN and CDR2 is SVGIG (reference sequence). The ends were cut back, 2 bases at V and 4 bases at J, with 8 bases in the middle. CDR3 amino acids: CAWSWVATGELFF. As DNA, the CDR3 is TGTGCCTGGAGTTGGGTGGCCACCGGGGAGCTGTTTTTT.

The V gene is TRBV19, the J gene TRBJ2-3; D is undetermined. V was trimmed by 7 bases and J by 5 bases, leaving 4 bases between them. Germline loops: CDR1 LNHDA, CDR2 SQIVND (reference sequence). The CDR3 has 10 amino acids. The CDR3 nucleotides read TGTGCCAGTACTGGAGATACGCAGTATTTT. It yields the protein CASTGDTQYF.

The rearrangement links TRBV29-1 to TRBJ2-7, with a weak D call TRBD1 (6 bases). Looked up from germline, CDR1 is SQVTM and CDR2 is ANQGSEA. The CDR3 totals 13 residues. The chain's CDR3 is CSIILGGSYEQYF. CDR3 coding DNA: TGCAGTATTATCCTAGGGGGCTCCTACGAGCAGTACTTC.

Regarding this clonotype: With a much larger clone just one base away, this may be a read error. This chain uses TRBV18 with TRBJ1-5, with 8 bases aligning to TRBD1. This CDR3 has 16 residues. V shed 5 bases, J shed 6 bases, and the junction held 12 bases outside the gene matches. The germline CDR1 and CDR2 sequences are KGHSH and LQKENI. CDR3 region: CASSSGQGRGSQPQHF. In nucleotides, the CDR3 is TGTGCCAGCTCATCAGGACAGGGCAGAGGCAGTCAGCCCCAGCATTTT.

This clonotype came up a few times. CDR3 sequence reads: CASSRIGGRGYTF. CDR3 sequence (DNA): TGTGCCAGCAGCCGTATCGGGGGCCGAGGCTACACCTTC. J is TRBJ1-2 and V is TRBV7-9, with D possibly being TRBD1 (6 bases). The CDR3 consists of 13 residues. Trimming removed 5 bases from V and 8 bases from J, with 15 bases in between. Germline CDR1 and CDR2: SEHNR and FQNEAQ (reference sequence).

V is TRBV28 and J is TRBJ1-4, with D hard to call. V lost 7 bases and J lost 3, with 12 bases in between. The germline V gene encodes CDR1 MDHEN and CDR2 SYDVKM. The CDR3 is 14 amino acids. CDR3 protein: CASTPLEANEKLFF. CDR3 DNA: TGTGCCAGCACCCCATTAGAGGCTAATGAAAAACTGTTTTTT.

A note on this clonotype: A read error is possible here, since a much larger clone lies one base away. CDR3 region: CVSSLADSNTEAFF. The CDR3 DNA is TGTGTCAGCAGCTTAGCCGACAGTAACACTGAAGCTTTCTTT. This chain joins TRBV7-2 and TRBJ1-1; tentatively, D is TRBD1 (5 bases). Germline V gene data show CDR1 as SGHTA and CDR2 as FQGNSA. The CDR3 is made up of 14 amino acids. The full variable domain, with the rest looked up from reference TRBV7-2 and TRBJ1-1, is GAGVSQSPSNKVTEKGKDVELRCDPISGHTALYWYRQSLGQGLEFLIYFQGNSAPDKSGLPSDRFSAERTGGSVSTLTIQRTQQEDSAVYLCVSSLADSNTEAFFGQGTRLTVV.

A remark on this clonotype: Since a much larger clone is just one base distant, this may be a read error. The chain uses TRBV28 and TRBJ1-4; D perhaps matches TRBD1 (5 bases). The CDR3 contains 11 residues. Germline V gene data show CDR1 as MDHEN and CDR2 as SYDVKM. DNA for the CDR3: TGTGCCAGCAGCCGCCCGGGACTTTTGTCTTTT. Translated: CASSRPGLLSF.

The gene calls are TRBV6-1 and TRBJ1-6; D gene ambiguous. This CDR3 has 16 residues. The germline CDR1 and CDR2 sequences are MNHNS and SASEGT. The ends were cut back, 3 bases at V and 0 bases at J, with 9 bases in the middle. This chain's CDR3 is CASSDLESSYNSPLHF. The CDR3 DNA is TGTGCCAGCAGTGATTTGGAGAGCTCCTATAATTCACCCCTCCACTTT.

A few counts support this clonotype. The chain combines TRBV20-1 with TRBJ1-5; possibly TRBD1 for D (5 bases). Germline CDR1 and CDR2: DFQATT and SNEGSKA (reference sequence). Between the trimmed V and J ends, which lost 6 bases and 7 bases, there was a span of 16 bases. The CDR3 covers 13 residues. CDR3 sequence reads: CSAGGGFRQPQHF. As DNA, the CDR3 is TGCAGTGCCGGGGGAGGGTTCAGGCAGCCCCAGCATTTT.

At least ten counts were recorded for this clonotype. The CDR3 is CSAENKVISGRDYEQYF. As DNA, the CDR3 is TGCAGTGCTGAAAACAAAGTCATTAGCGGGAGAGACTACGAGCAGTACTTC. V usage is TRBV20-1 and J usage is TRBJ2-7; 9 nucleotides line up with TRBD2. V lost 5 bases and J lost 3; bases outside the gene matches: 17. The CDR3 totals 17 residues. Germline values: CDR1 DFQATT, CDR2 SNEGSKA (reference sequence).

This clonotype was recorded many times. CDR3 nucleotides: TGTGCCAGCAGTCCAAATAGGGGACAGGCGAACACTGAAGCTTTCTTT. It yields the protein CASSPNRGQANTEAFF. This chain joins TRBV12-3 or TRBV12-4 and TRBJ1-1, with TRBD1 identical over 8 bases. CDR3 size: 16 residues. V lost 5 bases, J lost 1 base, and 9 bases stayed unmatched.

This clonotype was detected only a few times. The CDR3 DNA reads as TGCGCCAGCAGCCAAGATCGGGGTAGCCAGGGCCCAAAAAACATTCAGTACTTC. Amino acids: CASSQDRGSQGPKNIQYF. This sequence joins TRBV4-1 and TRBJ2-4, with D possibly being TRBD1 or TRBD2 (5 bases each). V lost 0 bases and J lost 4, with 19 bases in between. Germline V gene sequence: CDR1 MGHRA, CDR2 YSYEKL. CDR3 length equals 18 residues.

The chain uses TRBV5-5 and TRBJ1-3; unclear D gene. V was shortened by 2 bases and J by 0 bases, with 6 bases between the two germline ends. Looked up from germline, CDR1 is SGHKS and CDR2 is YYEKEE (reference sequence). This CDR3 spans 14 amino acids. CDR3 loop: CASSLITSGNTIYF. The DNA for the CDR3 is TGTGCCAGCAGCTTAATTACCTCTGGAAACACCATATATTTT.

Note on this clonotype: A read error may be the cause here, since a much bigger clone is one base away. V usage is TRBV6-2 or TRBV6-3 and J usage is TRBJ1-1; D perhaps matches TRBD1 (5 bases). The V and J ends lost 6 bases and 3 bases respectively, with 14 bases between them. This CDR3 comprises 14 residues. CDR1 and CDR2 from the germline V gene are MNHEY and SVGEGT. The CDR3 sequence: CASRTGTSDTEAFF. DNA of the CDR3: TGTGCCAGCAGAACCGGGACGTCCGACACTGAAGCTTTCTTT.

In its sample, this clonotype was seen many times. V gene TRBV2 combines with J gene TRBJ2-1; 15 positions agree with TRBD2. The CDR3 is 15 residues long. The J segment lost 13 bases and the V segment lost 6 bases, leaving 10 bases of the junction unmatched. Germline lookup yields CDR1 SNHLY and CDR2 FYNNEI. In DNA form, the CDR3 reads TGTGCCAGCAGCCCCGGGACTAGCGGGAGGACGCCCCAGTTCTTC. Translating it yields CASSPGTSGRTPQFF.

The V and J genes are TRBV6-1 and TRBJ1-1; TRBD1 matches at 8 bases. The CDR3 has 14 residues. The ends lost 6 bases at V and 5 bases at J; junction bases unmatched: 8. The germline gives CDR1 MNHNS, CDR2 SASEGT. CDR3: CASRAGGEGTEAFF. In nucleotides, the CDR3 is TGTGCCAGCAGGGCAGGGGGCGAGGGAACTGAAGCTTTCTTT.

This clonotype came up a few times. The CDR3 region is CASQLTGTAGELFF. The CDR3 nucleotides read TGCGCCAGTCAGTTAACGGGGACAGCCGGGGAGCTGTTTTTT. V usage is TRBV5-1 and J usage is TRBJ2-2, with TRBD1 matching 7 bases. Germline V CDR1 and CDR2: SGHRS, YFSETQ. The CDR3 has 14 residues. V trimming: 8 bases; J trimming: 6 bases; junction bases outside the gene matches: 10.

The chain has TRBV18 and TRBJ2-5, with 9 bases matching TRBD1. The CDR3 is 17 amino acids. Germline V CDR1 and CDR2: KGHSH, LQKENI. After removal of 0 bases from V and 1 base from J, the junction contained 6 bases not matched to a gene. The CDR3 nucleotides are TGTGCCAGCTCACCACCGACGACAGGGGGGCCCCAAGAGACCCAGTACTTC. Translated, it gives CASSPPTTGGPQETQYF.

This clonotype was counted many times. The V and J genes are TRBV7-8 and TRBJ2-5, with D possibly TRBD1 on 5 matching bases. The germline gives CDR1 SGHVS, CDR2 FQNEAQ. CDR3 size: 14 residues. Trimming took 5 bases from V and 5 from J, leaving 15 bases between them. The CDR3 coding sequence is TGTGCCAGCAGCCTGGTGGGGCCCCGGGAGACCCAGTACTTC. Protein product: CASSLVGPRETQYF.

This clonotype was found once. This chain connects TRBV7-9 to TRBJ2-3; D is perhaps TRBD1 (5 bases). CDR1 and CDR2 (germline): SEHNR, FQNEAQ (reference sequence). The CDR3 is 15 amino acids. V lost 1 base to trimming and J lost 2 bases, with 10 bases between them. The CDR3 DNA sequence: TGTGCCAGCAGCTTAGAGGGGAAGAACACAGATACGCAGTATTTT. Protein: CASSLEGKNTDTQYF.